These 2 T cell receptor beta chains share one sample of origin, sequenced in a study of T-cell reconstitution after alpha-beta-depleted transplantation in children. Construction of the TCRbeta library involved unique molecular identifiers. A single record per CDR3 protein comes from TCRdb applying MiXCR to the PCR reads. The table lists 500,000 to 650,000 distinct CDR3 sequences, over 10% of them singletons. The sequencing here drew on PBMCs, mostly from graft donor cells, taken 360 days after TCRalphabeta/CD19-depleted stem cell transplant. These receptor sequences come from a male patient between 5 and 17 years old who had a stem cell transplant for acute myeloid leukemia, so the T cells may come from the graft donor.

The genes are TRBV29-1 and TRBJ1-5; the match to TRBD1 covers 11 bases. Per the germline V gene, CDR1 is SQVTM and CDR2 is ANQGSEA. The CDR3 consists of 13 residues. Unmatched junction bases numbered 3, after V lost 6 bases and J lost 5 bases. The CDR3: CSVGQGGDQPQHF. The CDR3 coding sequence is TGCAGCGTGGGACAGGGGGGCGATCAGCCCCAGCATTTT. The entire variable domain, with the rest obtained from reference TRBV29-1 and TRBJ1-5, is as follows: SAVISQKPSRDICQRGTSLTIQCQVDSQVTMMFWYRQQPGQSLTLIATANQGSEATYESGFVIDKFPISRPNLTFSTLTVSNMSPEDSSIYLCSVGQGGDQPQHFGDGTRLSIL.

This clonotype was picked up many times. The CDR3 DNA sequence: TGTGCCAGCAGCTCCGGGGAGCTGTTTTTT. Translation gives CASSSGELFF. The rearrangement links TRBV7-8 to TRBJ2-2; D uncertain. The CDR3 loop spans 10 amino acids. V lost 4 bases and J lost 6, with 0 bases in between. Germline CDR1 SGHVS, CDR2 FQNEAQ. Complete variable domain (other parts from reference TRBV7-8 and TRBJ2-2): GAGVSQSPRYKVAKRGQDVALRCDPISGHVSLFWYQQALGQGPEFLTYFQNEAQLDKSGLPSDRFFAERPEGSVSTLKIQRTQQEDSAVYLCASSSGELFFGEGSRLTVL.